This TCR beta chain was profiled in a study of blood T cell repertoires in COVID-19. Looking at the study overall: Whether acute or convalescent, the COVID-19 samples came from the United States, Italy and Spain. T cells, B-cell-depleted T cells, or PBMCs provided the cDNA or gDNA that served as material.

The CDR3 is 14 residues long. After removal of 6 bases from V and 6 bases from J, the junction contained 7 bases not matched to a gene. The germline V gene has CDR1 WSHSY and CDR2 SAAADI. Patients of the Seattle cohort, enrolled during active infection, were followed longitudinally. Under the authors' procedure: Reference gene primer amplification gave nucleated cell count estimates. Clones were sequenced by immunoSEQ multiplex PCR, and TCRdb holds only the in-frame ones, with some missing. The V and J calls and clone size are taken from that table; D and trimming were inferred from the DNA. The sample yields roughly 160,000 clones, 70% to 90% seen once.

The source of this sequence is an elderly woman with COVID-19, enrolled during active disease. This sequence joins TRBV10-2 and TRBJ2-1; 8 bases line up with TRBD2. The sample taken for sequencing was peripheral blood. As DNA, the CDR3 is TGCGCCAGCAGCCCCGGGGGGGCAGGCAATGAGCAGTTCTTC. It is translated as CASSPGGAGNEQFF.